The clone carrying this TCR beta chain was observed once. Antigen: not known. With random hexamers, roughly 0.45 to 1 ug RNA was reverse transcribed. Multiplex immunoSEQ PCR targeted 54 Vbeta and 13 Jbeta TCR beta segments. TCRdb re-called the immunoSEQ multiplex PCR reads with MiXCR, one entry per CDR3 protein. Of under 250,000 distinct CDR3 sequences in the sample, 85% to 95% were seen once. The sample comes from a study of CD8 T cells in Susac syndrome. General study findings and limits: The relatively small number of individuals in the TCR sequencing and HLA analysis was acknowledged by the study.

Isolation of CD8+ and CD4+ T cells was performed negatively, whereas enrichment of TEMRA cells was done by FACS. The germline gives CDR1 SQVTM, CDR2 ANQGSEA. The J segment lost 0 bases and the V segment lost 3 bases, leaving 7 bases of the junction unmatched. This CDR3 contains 15 residues. Source material: CD4+ T cells from PBMCs. This TCR was recovered from a human donor with multiple sclerosis. This chain links TRBV29-1 with TRBJ1-1, with 7 bases matching TRBD1. The CDR3 sequence is CSVDPRTGVNTEAFF. The CDR3 region has the DNA TGCAGCGTTGATCCTAGGACAGGAGTGAACACTGAAGCTTTCTTT.